These 16 T cell receptor beta chains came from one sample sequenced in a study of shared clonotypes between healthy human individuals. The data were produced by immunoSEQ multiplex PCR, yet TCRdb's version contains in-frame clones alone and is incomplete. The sample records millions of clones, under 95% being singletons. Positive CCR7 selection of CD45RO-negative cells yielded the naive CD8 cells, and terminally differentiated effector memory CD45RA+ cells were excluded. The sample consisted of naive CD8+ T cells from PBMCs. All receptors come from a man between 18 and 35 years old in good health. Some clones in this sample may be carry-over from other donors' samples.

The V gene is TRBV7-9, the J gene TRBJ2-7, with D perhaps matching TRBD2 (6 bases). V lost 5 bases and J 2 bases, leaving 16 bases between the germline ends. Germline CDR1 is SEHNR and CDR2 is FQNEAQ (reference sequence). This CDR3 comprises 15 residues. The CDR3 spells CASSPPRGNPYEQYF. Written as DNA, the CDR3 is TGTGCCAGCAGCCCCCCGCGGGGAAACCCCTACGAGCAGTACTTC.

The J gene is TRBJ2-1, the V gene TRBV7-9, with D perhaps assigned TRBD1 or TRBD2 (6 bases each). Trimming pared 6 bases from V and 2 bases from J, leaving 14 bases between. The CDR3 is made up of 15 amino acids. Looked up from germline, CDR1 is SEHNR and CDR2 is FQNEAQ (reference sequence). DNA for the CDR3: TGTGCCAGCAGGGGGGGCACCAGGGCCTACAATGAGCAGTTCTTC. Protein: CASRGGTRAYNEQFF.

The V gene is TRBV5-6, the J gene TRBJ2-1; 8 positions agree with TRBD2. The ends lost 5 bases at V and 6 bases at J; junction bases unmatched: 4. CDR3 length equals 13 residues. Germline assignment: CDR1 SGHDT and CDR2 YYEEEE. The DNA of the CDR3 is TGTGCCAGCAGACACCGGGAGGGCAATGAGCAGTTCTTC. This gives the protein CASRHREGNEQFF.

The rearrangement joins TRBV28 to TRBJ2-3, with TRBD2 matching 13 bases. Germline values: CDR1 MDHEN, CDR2 SYDVKM. The CDR3 extends over 18 amino acids. The trim removed 4 bases at V and 0 bases at J, leaving 7 bases unmatched. This chain's CDR3 is CASSWGLAGTPSTDTQYF. CDR3 DNA sequence: TGTGCCAGCAGTTGGGGACTAGCGGGAACCCCTAGCACAGATACGCAGTATTTT.

This chain joins TRBV2 and TRBJ1-1; 9 positions agree with TRBD1. The CDR3 extends over 16 amino acids. Germline values: CDR1 SNHLY, CDR2 FYNNEI. The trim removed 5 bases at V and 3 bases at J, leaving 10 bases unmatched. CDR3 protein: CASSRDRVTIDTEAFF. CDR3 DNA sequence: TGTGCCAGCAGTCGGGACAGGGTGACTATCGACACTGAAGCTTTCTTT. Complete variable domain (other parts from reference TRBV2 and TRBJ1-1): EPEVTQTPSHQVTQMGQEVILRCVPISNHLYFYWYRQILGQKVEFLVSFYNNEISEKSEIFDDQFSVERPDGSNFTLKIRSTKLEDSAMYFCASSRDRVTIDTEAFFGQGTRLTVV.

The rearrangement joins TRBV11-2 to TRBJ1-4; 8 bases are a match to TRBD1. Germline loops: CDR1 SGHAT, CDR2 FQNNGV. The CDR3 is 18 amino acids. The ends lost 4 bases at V and 4 bases at J; junction bases unmatched: 14. The CDR3 DNA reads TGTGCCAGCAGCTCCATAGCACAGGGGGTATGGGTTAATGAAAAACTGTTTTTT. It is translated as CASSSIAQGVWVNEKLFF.

This clone was found once. The V and J genes are TRBV7-2 and TRBJ2-3; TRBD2 matches at 15 bases. CDR1 SGHTA and CDR2 FQGNSA come from the germline V gene. This CDR3 is built from 17 residues. V trimming: 5 bases; J trimming: 2 bases; junction bases outside the gene matches: 5. Here the CDR3 reads CASSPGLAGGLTDTQYF. CDR3 sequence (DNA): TGTGCCAGCAGCCCGGGACTAGCGGGAGGCCTCACAGATACGCAGTATTTT.

The chain carries TRBV4-1 and TRBJ2-1; D is perhaps TRBD2 (6 bases). Germline V gene data show CDR1 as MGHRA and CDR2 as YSYEKL. V was shortened by 2 bases and J by 0 bases, with 26 bases between the two germline ends. This CDR3 comprises 21 residues. The CDR3 spells CASSQSGQTISGGTSYNEQFF. In DNA form, the CDR3 reads TGCGCCAGCAGCCAATCTGGACAAACAATATCCGGCGGGACCTCCTACAATGAGCAGTTCTTC.

V is TRBV30 and J is TRBJ2-7, with D perhaps TRBD1 or TRBD2 (5 bases each). V lost 0 bases and J 1 base, leaving 16 bases between the germline ends. CDR3 size: 16 residues. CDR1 is GTSNPN and CDR2 is SVGIG in the germline V gene (reference sequence). In DNA, the CDR3 is TGTGCCTGGAGTGTACGAGGGGTTCTTTTTTCCTACGAGCAGTACTTC. Its protein is CAWSVRGVLFSYEQYF.

V usage is TRBV28 and J usage is TRBJ2-5, with D possibly being TRBD1 or TRBD2 (5 bases each). The CDR3 has 15 residues. Trimming left V 8 bases short and J 1 base short, with 17 bases between. Germline CDR1 reads MDHEN; CDR2 reads SYDVKM. This CDR3 is CASGDQEMVQETQYF. The CDR3 DNA is TGTGCCAGCGGGGACCAGGAGATGGTCCAAGAGACCCAGTACTTC.

The chain has TRBV7-8 and TRBJ2-3; unclear D gene. The CDR3 runs 12 residues. The germline gives CDR1 SGHVS, CDR2 FQNEAQ. V lost 6 bases to trimming and J lost 6 bases, with 10 bases between them. DNA for the CDR3: TGTGCCAGCAGTTACCTGGGGGATACGCAGTATTTT. The encoded protein is CASSYLGDTQYF.

The chain uses TRBV7-9 and TRBJ2-7; D possibly corresponds to TRBD2 (5 bases). This CDR3 is 15 amino acids long. Trimming pared 4 bases from V and 0 bases from J, leaving 13 bases between. Germline values: CDR1 SEHNR, CDR2 FQNEAQ (reference sequence). The CDR3 loop is CASSYGLLSSYEQYF. CDR3 coding DNA: TGTGCCAGCAGCTACGGACTCCTGAGCTCCTACGAGCAGTACTTC.

CDR3 nucleotide sequence: TGTGCCAGTAGCGAGAGGACTAGTTCCTACAATGAGCAGTTCTTC. Translated: CASSERTSSYNEQFF. The chain links TRBV19 to TRBJ2-1, with 7 bases fitting TRBD2. Germline V lookup: CDR1 LNHDA, CDR2 SQIVND (reference sequence). The CDR3 spans 15 residues. V lost 6 bases and J lost 1; bases outside the gene matches: 6.

The gene calls are TRBV7-9 and TRBJ2-1, with unresolved D. Germline CDR1 SEHNR, CDR2 FQNEAQ (reference sequence). Trimming shortened V by 1 base and J by 8 bases, and 9 bases separated the two germline ends. The CDR3 length is 13 residues. DNA for the CDR3: TGTGCCAGCAGCTTAGTATTACCGGATGAGCAGTTCTTC. Its protein is CASSLVLPDEQFF.

This clone was counted only a few times. The chain combines TRBV7-9 with TRBJ1-2, with 9 bases matching TRBD1. The CDR3 runs 14 residues. The V gene end was trimmed by 4 bases and the J gene end by 8 bases; junction bases not matched to a gene: 8. Germline assignment: CDR1 SEHNR and CDR2 FQNEAQ (reference sequence). The CDR3 here is CASSSGTGMAGYTF. The CDR3 bases are TGTGCCAGCAGCTCCGGGACAGGGATGGCGGGCTACACCTTC.

The J gene is TRBJ2-7, the V gene TRBV6-1, with 10 bases that match TRBD1. Trimming removed 7 bases from V and 2 bases from J; junction bases left unmatched: 5. The germline gives CDR1 MNHNS, CDR2 SASEGT. This CDR3 is built from 14 residues. The CDR3 loop is CASKGQGVPYEQYF. CDR3 nucleotide sequence: TGTGCCAGCAAAGGACAGGGGGTTCCCTACGAGCAGTACTTC.